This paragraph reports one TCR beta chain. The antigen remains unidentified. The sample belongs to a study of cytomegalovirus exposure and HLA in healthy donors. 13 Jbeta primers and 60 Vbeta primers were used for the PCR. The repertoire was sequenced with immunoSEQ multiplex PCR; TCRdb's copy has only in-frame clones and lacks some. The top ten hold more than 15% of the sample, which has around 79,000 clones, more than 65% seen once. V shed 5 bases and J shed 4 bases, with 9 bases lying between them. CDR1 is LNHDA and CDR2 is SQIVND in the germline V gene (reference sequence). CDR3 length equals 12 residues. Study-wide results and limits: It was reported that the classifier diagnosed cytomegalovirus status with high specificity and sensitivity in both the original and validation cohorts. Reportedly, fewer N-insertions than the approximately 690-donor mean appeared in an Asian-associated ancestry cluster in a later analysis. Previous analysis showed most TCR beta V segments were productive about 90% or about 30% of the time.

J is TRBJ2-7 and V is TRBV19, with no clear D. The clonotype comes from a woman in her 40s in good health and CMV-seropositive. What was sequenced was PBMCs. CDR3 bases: TGTGCCAGTAGTGCTTCCCGGTACGAGCAGTACTTC. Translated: CASSASRYEQYF.